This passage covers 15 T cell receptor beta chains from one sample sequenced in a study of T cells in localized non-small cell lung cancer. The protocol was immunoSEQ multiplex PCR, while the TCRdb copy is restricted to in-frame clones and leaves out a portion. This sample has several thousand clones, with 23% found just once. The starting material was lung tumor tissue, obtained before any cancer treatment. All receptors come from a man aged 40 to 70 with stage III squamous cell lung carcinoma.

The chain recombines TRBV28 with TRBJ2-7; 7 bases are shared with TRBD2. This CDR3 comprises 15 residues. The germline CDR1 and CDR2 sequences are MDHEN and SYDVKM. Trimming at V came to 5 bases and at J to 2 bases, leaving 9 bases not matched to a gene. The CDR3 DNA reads TGTGCCAGCAGTCTCGGGGGAGGGCGTGCCTACGAGCAGTACTTC. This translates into CASSLGGGRAYEQYF.

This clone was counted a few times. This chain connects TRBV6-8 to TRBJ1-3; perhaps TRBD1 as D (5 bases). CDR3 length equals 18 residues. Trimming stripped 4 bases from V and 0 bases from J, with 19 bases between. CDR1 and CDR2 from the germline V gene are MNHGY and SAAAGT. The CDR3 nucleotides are TGTGCCAGCAGTTTTTATTTAGCAGGGAAAATCTCTGGAAACACCATATATTTT. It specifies CASSFYLAGKISGNTIYF.

Written as DNA, the CDR3 is TGTGCTAGTGGTTTGGCTGACAGGGACACTGAAGCTTTCTTT. It is translated as CASGLADRDTEAFF. The chain carries TRBV12-5 and TRBJ1-1, with TRBD1 matching 7 bases. With 1 base clipped from V and 3 bases from J, the junction kept 2 bases outside the gene matches. The CDR3 spans 14 residues. Germline V lookup: CDR1 LGHNT, CDR2 FRNRAP.

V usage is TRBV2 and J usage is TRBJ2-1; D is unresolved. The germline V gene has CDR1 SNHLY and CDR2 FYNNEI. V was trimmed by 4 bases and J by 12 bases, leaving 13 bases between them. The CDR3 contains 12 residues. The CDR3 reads CASSGGGGGQFF. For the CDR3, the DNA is TGTGCCAGCAGTGGGGGTGGTGGCGGGCAGTTCTTC. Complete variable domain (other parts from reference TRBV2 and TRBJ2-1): EPEVTQTPSHQVTQMGQEVILRCVPISNHLYFYWYRQILGQKVEFLVSFYNNEISEKSEIFDDQFSVERPDGSNFTLKIRSTKLEDSAMYFCASSGGGGGQFFGPGTRLTVL.

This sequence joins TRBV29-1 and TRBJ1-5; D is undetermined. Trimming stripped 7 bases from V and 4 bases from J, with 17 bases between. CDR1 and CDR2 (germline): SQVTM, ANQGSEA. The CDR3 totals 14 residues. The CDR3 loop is CSAGEGLANQPQHF. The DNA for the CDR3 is TGCAGCGCTGGGGAGGGTTTAGCTAATCAGCCCCAGCATTTT.

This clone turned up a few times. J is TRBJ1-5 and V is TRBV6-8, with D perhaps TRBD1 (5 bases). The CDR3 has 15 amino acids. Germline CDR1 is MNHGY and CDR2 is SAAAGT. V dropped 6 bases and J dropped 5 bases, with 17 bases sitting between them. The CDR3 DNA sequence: TGTGCCAGCAGGGAGGTGGGGCGGCCCGATCAGCCCCAGCATTTT. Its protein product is CASREVGRPDQPQHF.

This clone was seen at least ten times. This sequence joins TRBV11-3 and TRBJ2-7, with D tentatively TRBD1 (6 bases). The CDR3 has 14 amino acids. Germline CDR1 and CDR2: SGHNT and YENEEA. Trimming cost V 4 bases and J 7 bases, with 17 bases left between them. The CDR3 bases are TGTGCCAGCAGCTCGGGACAACTCCCGCGTGAGCAGTACTTC. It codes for CASSSGQLPREQYF.

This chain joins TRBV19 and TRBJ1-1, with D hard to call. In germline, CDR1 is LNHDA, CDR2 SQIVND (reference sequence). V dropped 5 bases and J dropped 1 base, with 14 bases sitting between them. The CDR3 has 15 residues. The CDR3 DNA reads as TGTGCCAGTAGTTACAATGGACTGACGAACACTGAAGCTTTCTTT. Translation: CASSYNGLTNTEAFF.

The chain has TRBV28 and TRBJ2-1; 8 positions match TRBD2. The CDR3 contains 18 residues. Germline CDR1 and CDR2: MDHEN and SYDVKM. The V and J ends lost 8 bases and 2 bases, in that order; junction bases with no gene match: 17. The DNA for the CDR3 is TGTGCCAGCGTACTCGCGGGAGGTACTTTCCTACCCTACAATGAGCAGTTCTTC. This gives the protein CASVLAGGTFLPYNEQFF.

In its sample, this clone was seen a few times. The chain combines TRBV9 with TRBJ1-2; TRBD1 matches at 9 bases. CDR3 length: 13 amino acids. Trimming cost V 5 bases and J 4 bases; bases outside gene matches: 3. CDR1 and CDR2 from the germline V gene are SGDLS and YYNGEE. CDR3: CASSSQGAYGYTF. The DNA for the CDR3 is TGTGCCAGCAGTTCACAGGGGGCCTATGGCTACACCTTC. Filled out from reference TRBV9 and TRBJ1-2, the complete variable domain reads DSGVTQTPKHLITATGQRVTLRCSPRSGDLSVYWYQQSLDQGLQFLIQYYNGEERAKGNILERFSAQQFPDLHSELNLSSLELGDSALYFCASSSQGAYGYTFGSGTRLTVV.

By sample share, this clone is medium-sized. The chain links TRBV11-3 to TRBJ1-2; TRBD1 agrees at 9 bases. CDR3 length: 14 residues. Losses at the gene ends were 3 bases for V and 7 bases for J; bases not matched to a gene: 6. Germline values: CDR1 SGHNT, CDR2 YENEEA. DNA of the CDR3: TGTGCCAGCAGCTTGGGGGGACAGGGCTCTGGCTACACCTTC. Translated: CASSLGGQGSGYTF.

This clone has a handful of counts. In DNA form, the CDR3 reads TGTGCCAGCAGCGTAGAGGGACAGGGAAACACTGAAGCTTTCTTT. Its translation: CASSVEGQGNTEAFF. The rearrangement joins TRBV9 to TRBJ1-1, with 9 nucleotides matching TRBD1. The CDR3 totals 15 residues. V shed 0 bases, J shed 2 bases, and the junction held 2 bases outside the gene matches. Germline values: CDR1 SGDLS, CDR2 YYNGEE.

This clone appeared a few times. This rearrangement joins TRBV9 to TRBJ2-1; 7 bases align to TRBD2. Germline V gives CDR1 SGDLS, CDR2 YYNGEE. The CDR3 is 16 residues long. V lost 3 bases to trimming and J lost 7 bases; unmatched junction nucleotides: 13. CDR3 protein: CASSAAAGPVVNEQFF. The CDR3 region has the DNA TGTGCCAGCAGCGCAGCAGCGGGACCAGTCGTAAATGAGCAGTTCTTC. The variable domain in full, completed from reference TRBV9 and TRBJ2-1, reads DSGVTQTPKHLITATGQRVTLRCSPRSGDLSVYWYQQSLDQGLQFLIQYYNGEERAKGNILERFSAQQFPDLHSELNLSSLELGDSALYFCASSAAAGPVVNEQFFGPGTRLTVL.

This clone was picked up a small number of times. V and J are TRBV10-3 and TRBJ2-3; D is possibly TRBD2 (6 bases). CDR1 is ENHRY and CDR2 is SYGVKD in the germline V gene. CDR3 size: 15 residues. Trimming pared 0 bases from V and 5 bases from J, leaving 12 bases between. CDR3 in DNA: TGTGCCATCAGTGAGTCGCGGGGTCAGGGAGATACGCAGTATTTT. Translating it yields CAISESRGQGDTQYF.

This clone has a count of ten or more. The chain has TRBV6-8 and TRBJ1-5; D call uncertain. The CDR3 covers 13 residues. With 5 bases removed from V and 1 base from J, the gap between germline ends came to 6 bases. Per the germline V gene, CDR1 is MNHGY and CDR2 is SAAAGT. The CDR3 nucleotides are TGTGCCAGCAGTGCTAACAGCAATCAGCCCCAGCATTTT. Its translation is CASSANSNQPQHF.